This T cell receptor (beta chain) derives from a study of T cell responses to AZD1222 COVID-19 vaccine (dated by TCRdb to about 2021). Describing the broader study: AZD1222 recipients with second doses at about 4 weeks or about 12 weeks were pooled, because spike-specific TCR depth and breadth did not differ between schedules. TCR sequencing covered fewer than 250 trial participants: 200 to 220 given two doses of AZD1222 and 26 given two doses of MenACWY control vaccine. Enrollment into the trials was organized by age into subgroups of 18-55, 56-69 and 70-plus years, and those subgroups contained about 160, 30 and 59 TCR-sequenced participants, respectively.

On this clone: Its antigen is unknown. Per-base quality was not reported, and no clone a single base away is much larger than it.

Overall study results and their limits: Conclusions about previously exposed vaccinees are limited because only a handful of AZD1222 recipients were SARS-CoV-2 seropositive at baseline. Nearly half of unique spike-specific TCRs reportedly recognized epitopes outside regions mutated in the B.1.351 and B.1.1.7 variants. After two AZD1222 doses, spike-specific TCR breadth and depth were significantly higher than at day 0 and than in MenACWY recipients. Because no day 14 peak-response samples were available, repertoires were characterized only after the peak T cell response. Most participants were white British and females outnumbered males, and the authors suggested that clonal diversity may have been underestimated. Vaccine-associated CD4 TCRs spanned the whole spike protein, with dominant responses in regions 160-218 and 743-854. The 56-69-year group was small, and its depth increase did not reach significance, likely because of low power.

The germline V gene yields MNHEY for CDR1 and SVGAGI for CDR2. At the junction V is shortened by 8 bases and J by 1 base, with 17 bases in between. The CDR3 sequence holds 15 residues, the cysteine and phenylalanine included. Only CDR3 DNA remains: 45 bases, in frame from the first base. The CDR3 regions of human TCRbeta chains were subjected to immunosequencing. The authors' analysis ran thus. Repertoire TCRs were matched against a reference library of SARS-CoV-2-specific TCRs generated with the MIRA antigen-specificity platform. Breadth meant the fraction of unique TCRs that were SARS-CoV-2-associated, whereas depth meant the fraction of total T cells that were SARS-CoV-2-associated. Using the MIRA data, each spike-specific TCR was assigned both to the spike region to which the TCR was reactive and to a CD4 or CD8 class. Log10-transformed breadth and depth values were compared by one-way ANOVA with Sidak's multiple comparisons tests. Drawn from immuneACCESS, this table holds only the in-frame rearrangements with V and J called that TCRdb kept. Clones are partly lost; checked studies trace under half to an unresolved V gene and leave the rest unexplained. That table furnishes V, J and clone size, whereas the DNA furnished D and trimming. The sample profile shows around 100,000 clones; approximately 83% of them were found once. About 6% of the sample lies in the top ten.

The label giving this sample's time point can be read as: baseline before first vaccination. The vaccinee samples were drawn from two UK trials, COV001 and COV002, one of which was a single-blind randomized controlled phase 2/3 trial testing AZD1222 (ChAdOx1 nCoV-19) in healthy adults. For TCRbeta chain sequencing, PBMC samples were collected from trial participants at day 0 and at day 28 after the second dose. This TCR was recovered from an adult in good health. Sequencing used peripheral blood, obtained on day 0 of AZD1222 vaccination. The sequence is built from TRBV6-5 and TRBJ1-1; the D gene cannot be resolved reliably. The sequenced DNA: TGTGCCAGCGGCCTTAGGTCGCCCTCGAACACTGAAGCTTTCTTT. Its coded protein is CASGLRSPSNTEAFF.